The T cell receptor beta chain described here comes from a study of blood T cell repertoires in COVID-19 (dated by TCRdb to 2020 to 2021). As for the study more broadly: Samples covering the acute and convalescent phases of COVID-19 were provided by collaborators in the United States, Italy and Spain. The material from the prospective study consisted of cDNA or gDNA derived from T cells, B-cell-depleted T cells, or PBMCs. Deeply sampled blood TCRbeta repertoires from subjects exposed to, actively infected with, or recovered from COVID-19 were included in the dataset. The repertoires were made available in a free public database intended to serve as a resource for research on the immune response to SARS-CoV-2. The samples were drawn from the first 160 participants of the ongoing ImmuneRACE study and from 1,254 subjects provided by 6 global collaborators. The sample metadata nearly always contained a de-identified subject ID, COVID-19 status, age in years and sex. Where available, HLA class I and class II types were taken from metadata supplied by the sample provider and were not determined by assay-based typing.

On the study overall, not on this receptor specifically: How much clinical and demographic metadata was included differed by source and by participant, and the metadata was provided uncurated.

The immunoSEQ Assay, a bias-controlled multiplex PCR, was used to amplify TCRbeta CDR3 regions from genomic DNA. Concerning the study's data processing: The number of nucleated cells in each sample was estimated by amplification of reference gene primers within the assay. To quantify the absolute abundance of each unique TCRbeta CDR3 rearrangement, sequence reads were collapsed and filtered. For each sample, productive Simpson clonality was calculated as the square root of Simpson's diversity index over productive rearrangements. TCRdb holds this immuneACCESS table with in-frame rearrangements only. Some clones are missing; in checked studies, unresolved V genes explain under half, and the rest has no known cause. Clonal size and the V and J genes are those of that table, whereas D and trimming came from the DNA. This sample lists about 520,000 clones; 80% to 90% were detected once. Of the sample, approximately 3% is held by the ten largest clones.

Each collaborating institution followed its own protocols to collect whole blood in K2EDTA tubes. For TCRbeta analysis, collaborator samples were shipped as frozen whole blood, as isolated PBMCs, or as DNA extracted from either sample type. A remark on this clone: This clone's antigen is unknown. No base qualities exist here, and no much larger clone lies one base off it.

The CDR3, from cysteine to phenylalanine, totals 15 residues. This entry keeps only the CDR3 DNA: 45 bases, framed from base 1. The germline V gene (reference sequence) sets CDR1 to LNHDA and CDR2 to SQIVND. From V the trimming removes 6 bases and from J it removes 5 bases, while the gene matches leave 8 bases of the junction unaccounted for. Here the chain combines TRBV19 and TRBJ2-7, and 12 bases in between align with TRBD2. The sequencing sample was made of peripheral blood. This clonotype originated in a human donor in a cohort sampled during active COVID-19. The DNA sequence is TGTGCCAGTAGCAATCGACTAGCGGGAGTTGACGAGCAGTACTTC. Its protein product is CASSNRLAGVDEQYF.